These 17 T cell receptor beta chains originate from one sample sequenced in a study of T-cell reconstitution after alpha-beta-depleted transplantation in children. A library of TCRbeta sequences, prepared with unique molecular identifiers, was generated. TCRdb redid the calling of the PCR reads with MiXCR, one entry per CDR3 protein. The table includes some 120,000 distinct CDR3 sequences, 10% detected once. The source material was PBMCs, sampled before TCRalphabeta/CD19-depleted stem cell transplant. Every receptor here comes from a boy younger than 10 with acute lymphoblastic leukemia, due to receive a stem cell transplant.

In its sample, this clonotype was seen many times. CDR3 in amino acids: CASRRTGGAGSVLTF. CDR3 nucleotides: TGTGCCAGCAGACGTACAGGGGGCGCGGGGAGTGTCCTGACTTTC. The chain couples TRBV6-1 to TRBJ2-6; 9 nucleotides match TRBD1. The germline V gene encodes CDR1 MNHNS and CDR2 SASEGT. This CDR3 comprises 15 residues. Germline trimming cut 6 bases from V and 13 bases from J; bases unmatched to any gene: 13.

This clonotype was recorded many times. The chain carries TRBV4-2 and TRBJ2-1; 10 bases are shared with TRBD2. This CDR3 comprises 15 residues. V dropped 1 base and J dropped 10; count of bases not matched to a gene: 7. Germline CDR1 reads LGHNA; CDR2 reads YNFKEQ. CDR3 in DNA: TGTGCCAGCAGCCAAGTCGCTAGCGGGAGTGGCGAGCAGTTCTTC. The encoded protein is CASSQVASGSGEQFF.

The sample holds many counts of this clonotype. V gene TRBV5-1 combines with J gene TRBJ2-5; perhaps TRBD2 as D (6 bases). CDR3 length: 13 residues. Trimming removed 2 bases from V and 5 bases from J, with 10 bases in between. Germline assignment: CDR1 SGHRS and CDR2 YFSETQ. DNA of the CDR3: TGCGCCAGCAGCTTCGGGAGTGTGGAGACCCAGTACTTC. This gives the protein CASSFGSVETQYF.

This chain connects TRBV2 to TRBJ2-1; possibly TRBD2 for D (5 bases). V lost 7 bases to trimming and J lost 6 bases, with 19 bases between them. Germline V gene lookup returns CDR1 SNHLY and CDR2 FYNNEI. There are 15 residues in the CDR3. The CDR3 nucleotides read TGTGCCAGCATGGGCTCTCAATTAGCGAGCAATGAGCAGTTCTTC. It is translated as CASMGSQLASNEQFF.

The rearrangement uses TRBV28 and TRBJ2-1; 11 bases agree with TRBD2. From germline, CDR1 is MDHEN and CDR2 SYDVKM. The length of the CDR3 is 17 residues. The ends lost 4 bases at V and 6 bases at J; junction bases unmatched: 11. The CDR3 sequence: CASSSSGTSGALNEQFF. CDR3 DNA sequence: TGTGCCAGCAGTTCTTCCGGGACTAGCGGTGCTCTCAATGAGCAGTTCTTC.

The chain links TRBV4-1 to TRBJ2-5; no firm D call. With 3 bases removed from V and 5 bases from J, the gap between germline ends came to 7 bases. This CDR3 is built from 12 residues. Germline V gene data show CDR1 as MGHRA and CDR2 as YSYEKL. The CDR3: CASSQDSETQYF. In DNA form, the CDR3 reads TGCGCCAGCAGCCAGGATAGCGAGACCCAGTACTTC.

The chain uses TRBV6-5 and TRBJ1-1, with 7 bases matching TRBD1. The CDR3 loop spans 15 amino acids. CDR1 is MNHEY and CDR2 is SVGAGI in the germline V gene. V was clipped by 6 bases and J by 3 bases; unmatched bases: 10. Written as DNA, the CDR3 is TGTGCCAGCAGGACCAGGGGGACGCTCGACACTGAAGCTTTCTTT. This gives the protein CASRTRGTLDTEAFF.

The table lists this clonotype with many counts. J is TRBJ2-3 and V is TRBV5-1; D is unresolved. The CDR3 covers 14 residues. Trimming pared 0 bases from V and 4 bases from J, leaving 9 bases between. CDR1 and CDR2 (germline): SGHRS, YFSETQ. For the CDR3, the DNA is TGCGCCAGCAGCTTGGCCACCCCGCCAGATACGCAGTATTTT. Amino acids: CASSLATPPDTQYF. The full variable domain, with the rest looked up from reference TRBV5-1 and TRBJ2-3, is KAGVTQTPRYLIKTRGQQVTLSCSPISGHRSVSWYQQTPGQGLQFLFEYFSETQRNKGNFPGRFSGRQFSNSRSEMNVSTLELGDSALYLCASSLATPPDTQYFGPGTRLTVL.

There are many counts of this clonotype. This CDR3 is CASSESPSSSGVPREQYF. DNA of the CDR3: TGTGCCAGCAGTGAATCTCCCTCCTCTAGCGGGGTCCCTAGAGAGCAGTACTTC. The genes are TRBV25-1 and TRBJ2-7, with 9 bases fitting TRBD2. Germline trimming cut 1 base from V and 7 bases from J; bases unmatched to any gene: 17. The CDR3 totals 18 residues. The germline CDR1 and CDR2 sequences are MGHDK and SYGVNS.

V is TRBV7-8 and J is TRBJ2-2; D is unresolved. Per the germline V gene, CDR1 is SGHVS and CDR2 is FQNEAQ. The V end was cut by 2 bases, the J end by 8 bases, with 18 bases between. CDR3 size: 16 residues. The CDR3 loop reads CASSLTIGQVVGELFF. The CDR3 DNA reads TGTGCCAGCAGCTTAACGATTGGGCAGGTTGTGGGGGAGCTGTTTTTT.

Notes on this clonotype: A read error may explain this, as a much larger clone is one base away. The chain combines TRBV12-3 or TRBV12-4 with TRBJ2-7; TRBD2 might be the D (6 bases). Trimming took 5 bases from V and 6 from J, leaving 20 bases between them. The CDR3 totals 15 residues. The CDR3 DNA follows: TGTGCCAGCAGTACTCCACTAACGGGAGCGGGCGAGCAGTACTTC. Translation gives CASSTPLTGAGEQYF.

The V and J genes are TRBV9 and TRBJ2-5; D possibly corresponds to TRBD2 (6 bases). This CDR3 has 15 amino acids. Germline-derived CDR1 and CDR2 are SGDLS and YYNGEE. V lost 3 bases, J lost 5 bases, and 17 bases lay in between. CDR3 amino acids: CASSAWASVMETQYF. The CDR3 region has the DNA TGTGCCAGCAGCGCGTGGGCTAGCGTCATGGAGACCCAGTACTTC.

This clonotype was observed many times. The rearrangement joins TRBV5-1 to TRBJ2-7; D remains unclear. CDR3 size: 15 residues. The ends were cut back, 2 bases at V and 2 bases at J, with 14 bases in the middle. Germline V gives CDR1 SGHRS, CDR2 YFSETQ. The CDR3 region is CASSFETRLTYEQYF. The CDR3 DNA reads TGCGCCAGCAGCTTTGAAACCCGACTTACCTACGAGCAGTACTTC.

This clonotype has just a few counts. The chain employs TRBV18 and TRBJ2-7; 9 nucleotides match TRBD2. J lost 6 bases, V lost 6 bases, and 12 bases had no gene match. Per germline, CDR1 KGHSH and CDR2 LQKENI. The CDR3 runs 15 residues. The CDR3 protein is CASSTSAGGQPEQYF. The CDR3 DNA sequence: TGTGCCAGCTCTACCTCAGCGGGAGGTCAACCCGAGCAGTACTTC.

This clonotype was seen repeatedly, ten times or more. The CDR3 DNA reads as TGCAGTGCTAGAGCCCCAGGACTAGCGGGACTCGTGCAGTTCTTC. Translating gives CSARAPGLAGLVQFF. This chain links TRBV20-1 with TRBJ2-1, with TRBD2 identical over 12 bases. Germline V gene data show CDR1 as DFQATT and CDR2 as SNEGSKA (reference sequence). Trimming at V came to 1 base and at J to 12 bases, leaving 10 bases not matched to a gene. The CDR3 is made up of 15 amino acids.

The rearrangement links TRBV5-1 to TRBJ1-1; D unclear. The germline V and J ends were trimmed by 4 bases and 1 base, with 11 bases remaining between them. The germline V gene encodes CDR1 SGHRS and CDR2 YFSETQ. This CDR3 has 14 amino acids. This CDR3 reads CASSHGERNTEAFF. The CDR3 DNA is TGCGCCAGCAGCCACGGGGAACGGAACACTGAAGCTTTCTTT.

The genes are TRBV10-3 and TRBJ1-5; 11 bases align to TRBD1. Germline loops: CDR1 ENHRY, CDR2 SYGVKD. V lost 4 bases to trimming and J lost 7 bases; unmatched junction nucleotides: 0. The CDR3 consists of 13 residues. CDR3 sequence: CAISGTGGQPQHF. The CDR3 nucleotides are TGTGCCATCAGTGGGACAGGGGGCCAGCCCCAGCATTTT.